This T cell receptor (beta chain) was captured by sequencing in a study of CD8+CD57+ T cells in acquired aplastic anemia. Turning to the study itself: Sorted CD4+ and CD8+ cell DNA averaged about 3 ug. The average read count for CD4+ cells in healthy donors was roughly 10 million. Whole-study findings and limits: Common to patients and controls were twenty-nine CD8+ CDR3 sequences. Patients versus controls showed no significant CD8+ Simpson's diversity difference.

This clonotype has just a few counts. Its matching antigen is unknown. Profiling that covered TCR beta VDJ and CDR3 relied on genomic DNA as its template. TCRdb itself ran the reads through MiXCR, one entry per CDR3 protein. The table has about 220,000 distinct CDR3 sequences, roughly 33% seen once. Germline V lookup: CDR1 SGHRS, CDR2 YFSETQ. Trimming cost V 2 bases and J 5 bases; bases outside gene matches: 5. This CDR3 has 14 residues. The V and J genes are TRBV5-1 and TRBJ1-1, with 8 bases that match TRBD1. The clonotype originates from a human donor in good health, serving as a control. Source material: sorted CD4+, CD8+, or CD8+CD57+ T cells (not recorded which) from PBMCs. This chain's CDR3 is CASSFRQGWTEAFF. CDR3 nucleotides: TGCGCCAGCAGCTTCAGACAGGGGTGGACTGAAGCTTTCTTT.